This TCR beta chain was retrieved from a study of T cell changes during pregnancy in multiple sclerosis. TCRdb's copy holds only in-frame clones and misses some; the assay was immunoSEQ multiplex PCR. This table has roughly 45,000 clones, around 95% appearing once. Here the sequenced sample was CD8+ T cells from peripheral blood mononuclear cells, taken in the first trimester of pregnancy. The origin of this receptor is a female donor with multiple sclerosis, enrolled in a pregnancy study.

CDR3 sequence: CSVAHDYGYTF. In DNA form, the CDR3 reads TGCAGCGTTGCCCATGACTATGGCTACACCTTC. The chain recombines TRBV29-1 with TRBJ1-2; D ambiguous. With 4 bases removed from V and 3 bases from J, the gap between germline ends came to 6 bases. CDR1 is SQVTM and CDR2 is ANQGSEA in the germline V gene. This CDR3 is built from 11 residues.